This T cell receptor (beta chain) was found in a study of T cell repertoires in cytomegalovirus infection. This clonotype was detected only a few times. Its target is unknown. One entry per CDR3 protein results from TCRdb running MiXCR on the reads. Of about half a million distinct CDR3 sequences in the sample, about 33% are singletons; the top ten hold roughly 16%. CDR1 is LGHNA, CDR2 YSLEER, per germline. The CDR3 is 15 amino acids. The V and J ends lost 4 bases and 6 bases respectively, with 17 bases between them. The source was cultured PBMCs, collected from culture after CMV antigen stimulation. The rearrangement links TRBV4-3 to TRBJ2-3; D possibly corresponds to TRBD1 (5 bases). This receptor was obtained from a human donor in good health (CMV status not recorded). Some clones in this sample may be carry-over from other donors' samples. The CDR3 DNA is TGCGCCAGCAGCCTTGCGCACCTAAAGGGGGATACGCAGTATTTT. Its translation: CASSLAHLKGDTQYF.